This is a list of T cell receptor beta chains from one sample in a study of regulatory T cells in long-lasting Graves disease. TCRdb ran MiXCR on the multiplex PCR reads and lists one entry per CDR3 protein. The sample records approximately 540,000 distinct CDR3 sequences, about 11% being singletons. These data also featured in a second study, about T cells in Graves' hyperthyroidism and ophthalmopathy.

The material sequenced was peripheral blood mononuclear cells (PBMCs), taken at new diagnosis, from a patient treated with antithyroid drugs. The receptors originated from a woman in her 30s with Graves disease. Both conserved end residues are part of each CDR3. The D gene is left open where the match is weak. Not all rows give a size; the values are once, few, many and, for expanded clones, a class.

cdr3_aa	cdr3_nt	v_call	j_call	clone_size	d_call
CSATAVGYGYTF	TGCAGTGCGACCGCCGTTGGGTATGGCTACACCTTC	TRBV20-1	TRBJ1-2	many	NA
CASSIIGTGHNEQFF	TGTGCCAGTAGTATAATTGGGACAGGACACAATGAGCAGTTCTTC	TRBV19	TRBJ2-1	few	TRBD1
CASSLSLIAGGPRNEQFF	TGTGCCAGCAGTTTATCCCTCATAGCGGGAGGGCCAAGGAATGAGCAGTTCTTC	TRBV28	TRBJ2-1	NA	TRBD2
CASSEEAKYGYTF	TGTGCCAGCAGTGAAGAGGCGAAGTATGGCTACACCTTC	TRBV2	TRBJ1-2	many	NA
CATQFFQQGYEQYF	TGTGCAACTCAGTTTTTTCAGCAGGGCTACGAGCAGTACTTC	TRBV28	TRBJ2-7	many	NA
CASRRDSDTIYF	TGTGCCAGCAGGAGGGACTCGGACACCATATATTTT	TRBV2	TRBJ1-3	many	NA
CATSRDLVYEELFF	TGTGCCACCAGCAGAGATCTTGTGTACGAGGAGCTGTTTTTT	TRBV15	TRBJ2-2	NA	NA
CASSPLMNTEAFF	TGTGCCAGCAGCCCTCTTATGAACACTGAAGCTTTCTTT	TRBV2	TRBJ1-1	many	NA
CASSLSTLAGGHRDTQYF	TGTGCCAGCAGCTTATCAACCCTAGCGGGAGGGCATAGAGATACGCAGTATTTT	TRBV7-3	TRBJ2-3	NA	TRBD2
CASSFWAGGTDTQYF	TGTGCCAGCAGTTTTTGGGCGGGGGGGACAGATACGCAGTATTTT	TRBV28	TRBJ2-3	many	TRBD2
CASSIDRQTQQPQHF	TGTGCCAGTAGTATAGACCGACAGACCCAACAGCCCCAGCATTTT	TRBV19	TRBJ1-5	few	NA
CASAHRPRAAYTF	TGTGCCAGCGCGCACAGGCCCCGAGCGGCCTACACCTTC	TRBV28	TRBJ1-2	NA	NA
CASNGTYANQPQHF	TGTGCCAGCAACGGCACCTACGCAAATCAGCCCCAGCATTTT	TRBV6-8	TRBJ1-5	NA	NA
CSVDGLAGGWDTQYF	TGCAGCGTTGATGGACTAGCGGGGGGCTGGGATACGCAGTATTTT	TRBV29-1	TRBJ2-3	NA	TRBD2
CASSLELAGHQETQYF	TGTGCCAGCAGCTTAGAACTAGCGGGGCACCAAGAGACCCAGTACTTC	TRBV11-2	TRBJ2-5	many	TRBD2
CASSVHTGYNEQFF	TGTGCCAGCAGCGTACATACCGGTTACAATGAGCAGTTCTTC	TRBV9	TRBJ2-1	many	NA
CSARTGADNQPQHF	TGCAGTGCTCGCACAGGGGCCGACAATCAGCCCCAGCATTTT	TRBV20-1	TRBJ1-5	many	TRBD1
CASSSSGVGAFF	TGTGCCAGCAGCTCCTCCGGGGTCGGAGCTTTCTTT	TRBV5-5	TRBJ1-1	NA	NA
CASSPRTGFITF	TGTGCCAGCAGCCCCCGGACAGGGTTCATCACCTTC	TRBV7-8	TRBJ1-2	NA	TRBD1
CASSPTLVGASYEQYF	TGCGCCAGCAGCCCTACCCTGGTGGGGGCAAGCTACGAGCAGTACTTC	TRBV4-1	TRBJ2-7	many	NA
CASSFIATGDIGYNEQFF	TGTGCCAGCAGTTTTATAGCCACAGGGGATATCGGGTACAATGAGCAGTTCTTC	TRBV28	TRBJ2-1	many	TRBD1
CSASYRVDYGYTF	TGCAGTGCTAGTTACAGGGTTGACTATGGCTACACCTTC	TRBV20-1	TRBJ1-2	NA	NA
CASSLIAGWDSSNEKLFF	TGTGCCAGCAGTTTAATAGCGGGCTGGGACAGCTCTAATGAAAAACTGTTTTTT	TRBV12-3/TRBV12-4	TRBJ1-4	NA	TRBD1
CSALSGSHYNEQFF	TGCAGTGCTTTAAGCGGGAGTCACTACAATGAGCAGTTCTTC	TRBV20-1	TRBJ2-1	many	TRBD2
CASSLGSSPDEQFF	TGTGCCAGCAGCTTAGGTAGCTCCCCCGATGAGCAGTTCTTC	TRBV7-8	TRBJ2-1	many	NA
CASRIYSGNTIYF	TGTGCCAGTCGTATTTACTCTGGAAACACCATATATTTT	TRBV28	TRBJ1-3	many	NA
CASTRQNVNTEAFF	TGTGCCAGCACAAGACAGAACGTGAACACTGAAGCTTTCTTT	TRBV6-1	TRBJ1-1	NA	NA
CASQGTLGQFF	TGTGCCAGCCAGGGGACGTTAGGGCAGTTCTTC	TRBV12-3/TRBV12-4	TRBJ2-1	many	NA
CARSGQTPSYGYTF	TGTGCCAGATCCGGACAGACACCAAGCTATGGCTACACCTTC	TRBV2	TRBJ1-2	NA	NA
CASSQGPAEHTDTQYF	TGTGCCAGCAGCCAAGGACCAGCGGAGCACACAGATACGCAGTATTTT	TRBV3-1	TRBJ2-3	many	NA
CASRSGLNNEQFF	TGTGCCAGCAGGTCGGGCCTAAACAATGAGCAGTTCTTC	TRBV7-9	TRBJ2-1	NA	NA
CASSPNIRYEQYF	TGTGCCAGCAGCCCGAACATCAGGTACGAGCAGTACTTC	TRBV7-9	TRBJ2-7	many	NA
CASSLVAGVGNEQFF	TGTGCCAGCAGCTTAGTAGCGGGAGTTGGAAATGAGCAGTTCTTC	TRBV11-2	TRBJ2-1	many	TRBD2
CASSFWTGDGNQPQHF	TGTGCCAGCAGTTTCTGGACAGGGGATGGCAATCAGCCCCAGCATTTT	TRBV27	TRBJ1-5	many	TRBD1
CASSWGGGPSYEQYF	TGTGCCAGCAGCTGGGGGGGGGGCCCCTCCTACGAGCAGTACTTC	TRBV9	TRBJ2-7	NA	NA
CASSVLDIPRGYTF	TGTGCCAGTAGTGTTTTGGACATTCCTAGGGGCTACACCTTC	TRBV19	TRBJ1-2	many	NA
CASSQTPLAGTDTQYF	TGTGCCAGCAGCCAGACCCCACTAGCGGGCACAGATACGCAGTATTTT	TRBV7-3	TRBJ2-3	many	TRBD2
CSVVSVSYEQYF	TGCAGCGTTGTTTCGGTCTCCTACGAGCAGTACTTC	TRBV29-1	TRBJ2-7	many	NA
CASSLGDRNQPQHF	TGTGCCAGCAGTTTAGGCGACAGGAATCAGCCCCAGCATTTT	TRBV27	TRBJ1-5	many	NA
CASKLGVGPNQPQHF	TGCGCCAGCAAACTTGGGGTGGGCCCAAATCAGCCCCAGCATTTT	TRBV5-1	TRBJ1-5	many	NA
CSAYQRAGLSYNEQFF	TGCAGTGCTTACCAGCGGGCCGGCCTCTCCTACAATGAGCAGTTCTTC	TRBV20-1	TRBJ2-1	many	NA
CAWSVLGQGGQYF	TGTGCCTGGAGTGTACTAGGACAGGGGGGGCAGTATTTT	TRBV30	TRBJ2-3	many	TRBD1
CASSRTGHTTGNTIYF	TGTGCCAGCAGCCGGACAGGGCATACGACAGGAAACACCATATATTTT	TRBV6-1	TRBJ1-3	NA	TRBD1
CASSQRDTQYF	TGTGCCAGCAGCCAGCGGGATACGCAGTATTTT	TRBV12-3/TRBV12-4	TRBJ2-3	many	NA
CSAVNRGRFTETQYF	TGCAGCGCGGTAAACAGGGGGCGCTTTACTGAGACCCAGTACTTC	TRBV29-1	TRBJ2-5	many	TRBD1
CSAREDLDIRYTF	TGCAGTGCTAGGGAAGACCTCGATATACGCTACACCTTC	TRBV20-1	TRBJ1-2	NA	NA
CASRGQYKEQYF	TGTGCCAGCAGAGGACAGTACAAGGAGCAGTACTTC	TRBV7-9	TRBJ2-7	NA	NA
CASSLTRQGREKLFF	TGTGCCAGCAGTCTTACCCGACAGGGTAGAGAAAAACTGTTTTTT	TRBV6-2/TRBV6-3	TRBJ1-4	NA	TRBD1
CASSLTKTSQKYF	TGTGCCAGCAGCCTCACCAAAACTAGCCAGAAGTACTTC	TRBV3-1	TRBJ2-7	NA	NA
CASSPQDATNEKLFF	TGTGCCAGCAGCCCACAAGATGCAACTAATGAAAAACTGTTTTTT	TRBV11-1	TRBJ1-4	many	NA
CASSPHNQPQHF	TGTGCCAGTAGTCCCCACAACCAGCCCCAGCATTTT	TRBV19	TRBJ1-5	few	NA
CSAPTPGSSAENF	TGCAGTGCCCCCACCCCCGGGTCTAGTGCGGAAAACTTC	TRBV20-1	TRBJ2-7	few	NA
CSARLAGEVNEQFF	TGCAGTGCTCGACTAGCGGGAGAGGTCAATGAGCAGTTCTTC	TRBV20-1	TRBJ2-1	many	TRBD2
CSVGENYGYTF	TGCAGCGTTGGGGAAAACTATGGCTACACCTTC	TRBV29-1	TRBJ1-2	many	NA
CASSPNWGSGELFF	TGTGCCAGCAGTCCCAATTGGGGGAGCGGGGAGCTGTTTTTT	TRBV28	TRBJ2-2	few	NA
CASSARGTGSYNEQFF	TGTGCCAGCAGCGCGCGGGGAACGGGTAGCTACAATGAGCAGTTCTTC	TRBV2	TRBJ2-1	many	NA
CASSPEPRSGANVLTF	TGTGCCAGCAGCCCCGAGCCGAGGTCAGGGGCCAACGTCCTGACTTTC	TRBV28	TRBJ2-6	many	NA
CASSLITGVSTDTQYF	TGTGCCAGCAGCCTAATCACAGGGGTGAGCACAGATACGCAGTATTTT	TRBV7-6	TRBJ2-3	many	TRBD1